The rows below give T cell receptor beta chains drawn from one sample of a study of T-cell memory formation after mild COVID-19. TCRdb passed the 5' RACE reads through MiXCR, listing each CDR3 protein once. In the table there are about 340,000 distinct CDR3 sequences, around 21% of which are singletons. The sequencing sample was made of PBMCs or a T cell subset sorted from them (not recorded which). All receptors derive from an adult woman who had mild COVID-19 (a few samples of this study predate the infection). Cell type and time point are not known. The CDR3 runs from the conserved cysteine through the conserved F or W. A D gene is named only where the DNA matches it firmly. Size tells how often a clone was seen (once, few, many) or the class of an expanded clone, and some rows leave it out.

few	-	TRBV2	TRBJ1-1	CASRTGRYTEAFF	TGTGCCAGCAGGACAGGTCGTTACACTGAAGCTTTCTTT
-	TRBD1	TRBV2	TRBJ2-3	CASSIRDSYTDTQYF	TGTGCCAGCAGTATAAGGGACAGTTACACAGATACGCAGTATTTT
-	-	TRBV11-2	TRBJ1-1	CASSLSDKNTEAFF	TGTGCCAGCAGCTTGTCCGACAAGAACACTGAAGCTTTCTTT
few	TRBD1	TRBV7-6	TRBJ2-2	CASRAGTGDTGELFF	TGTGCCAGCAGGGCCGGGACAGGGGACACCGGGGAGCTGTTTTTT
-	-	TRBV30	TRBJ2-3	CAWRPRAPDTQYF	TGTGCCTGGAGGCCTAGGGCACCAGATACGCAGTATTTT
-	-	TRBV2	TRBJ2-3	CASVGRTRGPEADTQYF	TGTGCCAGCGTTGGCAGGACTCGCGGGCCAGAGGCAGATACGCAGTATTTT
few	TRBD2	TRBV15	TRBJ2-1	CATSVHSGSYNEQFF	TGTGCCACCAGCGTCCATAGCGGGAGTTACAATGAGCAGTTCTTC
-	-	TRBV5-1	TRBJ2-5	CASRREGVKTQYF	TGCGCCAGCAGGAGGGAGGGGGTGAAGACCCAGTACTTC
few	TRBD2	TRBV7-2	TRBJ2-3	CASSLFGSGGPPSTDTQYF	TGTGCCAGCAGCTTATTCGGAAGCGGGGGGCCACCTAGCACAGATACGCAGTATTTT
-	-	TRBV7-9	TRBJ2-5	CASSLARGLADEQETQYF	TGTGCCAGCAGCTTAGCGAGGGGGCTAGCGGATGAACAAGAGACCCAGTACTTC
-	-	TRBV5-1	TRBJ2-7	CASSFEVGGEQYF	TGCGCCAGCAGCTTCGAGGTTGGGGGCGAGCAGTACTTC
-	-	TRBV4-1	TRBJ1-2	CASSQLGLSGYTF	TGCGCCAGCAGCCAGTTGGGCCTAAGCGGCTACACCTTC
-	-	TRBV5-1	TRBJ1-1	CASSFVPRGPNTEAFF	TGCGCCAGCAGTTTTGTACCGCGGGGGCCGAACACTGAAGCTTTCTTT
few	-	TRBV5-1	TRBJ2-4	CASSLVAAGTDGDIQYF	TGCGCCAGCAGCTTGGTAGCCGCGGGGACAGATGGGGACATTCAGTACTTC
few	TRBD2	TRBV5-1	TRBJ2-3	CASSYSGRAIIDTQYF	TGCGCCAGCAGCTATAGCGGGAGGGCGATAATTGATACGCAGTATTTT
-	-	TRBV5-1	TRBJ1-5	CASSWEGGEPQHF	TGCGCCAGCAGCTGGGAAGGGGGGGAGCCCCAGCATTTT
-	TRBD2	TRBV5-1	TRBJ2-5	CASRFTSGGIQETQYF	TGCGCCAGCAGATTCACTAGCGGGGGGATCCAAGAGACCCAGTACTTC
-	TRBD2	TRBV19	TRBJ2-3	CASSAPGGAVGDTQYF	TGTGCCAGTAGTGCCCCCGGGGGGGCGGTCGGTGATACGCAGTATTTT
few	-	TRBV7-7	TRBJ1-1	CASSHRLNTEAFF	TGTGCCAGCAGCCATAGACTAAACACTGAAGCTTTCTTT
-	-	TRBV20-1	TRBJ2-5	CSARDGREETQYF	TGCAGTGCTAGAGATGGTAGGGAAGAGACCCAGTACTTC